Listed below are T cell receptor beta chains from one sample, sequenced in a study of CD8 T cells in ankylosing spondylitis. Via MiXCR, TCRdb re-called the 5' RACE reads, giving one row per CDR3 protein. The repertoire has 100,000 to 150,000 distinct CDR3 sequences, about 6.4% of them found once; the top ten carry approximately 12%. Input material: blood, either unsorted or a sorted T cell fraction (not recorded which). These receptors came from a male donor with ankylosing spondylitis or in good health (not recorded which). CDR3s include the opening cysteine and the closing phenylalanine or tryptophan. Each record gives: CDR3 length, D gene, V gene, J gene, clone size, CDR3 DNA, CDR3 protein. The D gene is left open where the match is weak. Where a row states a size, it is once, few, many or the class of an expanded clone; other rows omit it.

16	TRBD2	TRBV6-1	TRBJ2-7	many	TGTGCCAGCACTAGACTAGCGGGAACAGTCTCCTACGAGCAGTACTTC	CASTRLAGTVSYEQYF
16	.	TRBV20-1	TRBJ1-6	many	TGCAGTGCTAGTCGCAGGGCCTTTTCCTATAATTCACCCCTCCACTTT	CSASRRAFSYNSPLHF
16	.	TRBV5-1	TRBJ2-7	many	TGCGCCAGCAGCTTGACGCCCTCCATTAGCTCCTACGAGCAGTACTTC	CASSLTPSISSYEQYF
19	.	TRBV11-2	TRBJ1-5	many	TGTGCCAGCAGCTTGGGGCGTTGGAGGGGGGGTGGGGGCAATCAGCCCCAGCATTTT	CASSLGRWRGGGGNQPQHF
14	.	TRBV9	TRBJ2-7	many	TGTGCCAGCAGCCCCGCGGCAGAACCATACGAGCAGTACTTC	CASSPAAEPYEQYF
14	TRBD1	TRBV24-1	TRBJ2-5	many	TGTGCCACCAGTGGCGGACAGGTCCAAGAGACCCAGTACTTC	CATSGGQVQETQYF
16	TRBD2	TRBV5-1	TRBJ2-7	many	TGCGCCAGCAGCCCCCCCGGACTAGCGGGAGTCTACGAGCAGTACTTC	CASSPPGLAGVYEQYF
16	.	TRBV12-3/TRBV12-4	TRBJ2-1	many	TGTGCCAGCAACTCGGGACTCCTTTCGACCGTTGGTGAGCAGTTCTTC	CASNSGLLSTVGEQFF
17	.	TRBV20-1	TRBJ2-4	few	TGCAGTGCTCCCGACCGGACGGGAATACTAGCCAAAAACATTCAGTACTTC	CSAPDRTGILAKNIQYF
12	.	TRBV20-1	TRBJ1-4	many	TGCAGTGCTGGGGGGGGACACAGTGGACTGTTTTTT	CSAGGGHSGLFF
13	.	TRBV12-3/TRBV12-4	TRBJ2-3	many	TGTGCCAGCAGGAAGGGGTCCACAGATACGCAGTATTTT	CASRKGSTDTQYF
14	.	TRBV3-1	TRBJ1-1	many	TGTGCCAGCAGCCAAGACGCTGTGAACACTGAAGCTTTCTTT	CASSQDAVNTEAFF
17	TRBD1	TRBV6-1	TRBJ1-4	many	TGTGCCAGCAGTGAAGAGACAGGGTTCGCAACTAATGAAAAACTGTTTTTT	CASSEETGFATNEKLFF
16	TRBD2	TRBV5-1	TRBJ2-2	many	TGCGCCAGCAGCTTGGTGCGGGGGGGCAACGCCGGGGAGCTGTTTTTT	CASSLVRGGNAGELFF
13	.	TRBV10-3	TRBJ2-1	many	TGTGCCACTTGGGAGGACGCAAACAATGAGCAGTTCTTC	CATWEDANNEQFF
16	TRBD1	TRBV9	TRBJ2-2	many	TGTGCCAGCAGCGTAGTTGGGACAGACAACACCGGGGAGCTGTTTTTT	CASSVVGTDNTGELFF
13	.	TRBV30	TRBJ1-4	many	TGTGCCGCCGAGGGCGGGAAGTGGGAAAAACTGTTTTTT	CAAEGGKWEKLFF
14	.	TRBV10-3	TRBJ2-3	many	TGTGCCACAACCCAAGTACAGGACACAGATACGCAGTATTTT	CATTQVQDTDTQYF
17	TRBD1	TRBV5-8	TRBJ1-2	few	TGTGCCAGCAGCTTGCAGTCCGTTCGGGACAGACCTATTGGCTACACCTTC	CASSLQSVRDRPIGYTF
13	TRBD1	TRBV20-1	TRBJ1-1	many	TGCAGTGCTAGCAGGGGGCAGGTCACTGAAGCTTTCTTT	CSASRGQVTEAFF
10	.	TRBV20-1	TRBJ2-5	many	TGCAGTGCTAGGGTGGAGACCCAGTACTTC	CSARVETQYF
15	TRBD2	TRBV30	TRBJ2-1	many	TGTGCCTGGAGTAGGGAGGGATCCGACTACAATGAGCAGTTCTTC	CAWSREGSDYNEQFF
14	TRBD1	TRBV5-1	TRBJ1-2	many	TGCGCCAGCAGCTCCCGACAGGGGGGGTATGGCTACACCTTC	CASSSRQGGYGYTF
16	.	TRBV5-1	TRBJ2-3	many	TGCGCCAGCAGCTTGTACAGGGACCAGGACGCAGATACGCAGTATTTT	CASSLYRDQDADTQYF
16	.	TRBV20-1	TRBJ2-3	.	TGCAGTGCTAGGCGGCCGGGCCCCGAAACTCCAGATACGCAGTATTTT	CSARRPGPETPDTQYF
17	TRBD1	TRBV27	TRBJ2-3	.	TGTGCCAGCAGTAAAAACCGGGACAGGGGATTCACAGATACGCAGTATTTT	CASSKNRDRGFTDTQYF
12	TRBD1	TRBV20-1	TRBJ1-1	many	TGCAGTGCTACCGACAGGGAGGCTGAAGCTTTCTTT	CSATDREAEAFF
14	TRBD1	TRBV5-1	TRBJ2-3	many	TGCGCCAGCACGACAGGGTTTAACACAGATACGCAGTATTTT	CASTTGFNTDTQYF
15	.	TRBV5-1	TRBJ2-7	many	TGCGCCAGCAGCATACGACTCAGCGGAGGATCCGAGCAGTACTTC	CASSIRLSGGSEQYF
13	.	TRBV20-1	TRBJ2-5	few	TGCAGTGCTAGAGCGGACTATCAAGAGACCCAGTACTTC	CSARADYQETQYF
13	.	TRBV5-1	TRBJ2-7	many	TGCGCCAGCAGCTTTGAGGGGTCCTACGAGCAGTACTTC	CASSFEGSYEQYF
14	TRBD1	TRBV6-5	TRBJ2-7	.	TGTGCCAGCAGTAACGAGGGGGCCGGGTACGAGCAGTACTTC	CASSNEGAGYEQYF
13	.	TRBV5-1	TRBJ2-7	many	TGCGCCAGCAGCACGGACGGGACCTACGAGCAGTACTTC	CASSTDGTYEQYF
13	.	TRBV5-1	TRBJ2-5	many	TGCGCCAGCAGCTTTATAGCGGAAGAGACCCAGTACTTC	CASSFIAEETQYF
15	TRBD1	TRBV6-2/TRBV6-3	TRBJ2-1	many	TGTGCCAGCAGCGACCAGACAGGGGGGTTGGATGAGCAGTTCTTC	CASSDQTGGLDEQFF
15	.	TRBV7-9	TRBJ1-5	many	TGTGCCAGCAGCTCGGGCCCAGCCCTGGATCAGCCCCAGCATTTT	CASSSGPALDQPQHF